A selection of T cell receptor beta chains follows, all from one sample in a study of cytomegalovirus exposure and HLA in healthy donors. The method was immunoSEQ multiplex PCR; TCRdb's version includes in-frame clones alone and lacks a portion of them. This sample has 130,000 to 150,000 clones; roughly 80% occur once, and the top ten carry more than 4%. Sequenced material: PBMCs. The receptors here all came from a woman between 35 and 50 years old in good health and CMV-seropositive. Each CDR3 is given with its conserved first and last residue. D genes are given only for firm matches. Part of the rows lack a size; the others show once, few, many or a class for expanded clones.

TRBJ2-7,few,TRBV7-9,TRBD2,TGTTCCAGCAGTTTGACCCCGGGAGGGATTTACGAGCAGTACTTC,CSSSLTPGGIYEQYF
TRBJ2-2,.,TRBV7-3,.,TGTGCCAGCAGCCCTTACACCGGGGAGCTGTTTTTT,CASSPYTGELFF
TRBJ2-2,.,TRBV9,TRBD2,TGTGCCAGCAGCGCTAGCGGGAGCGGGGGGGCGCTGGGCACCGGGGAGCTGTTTTTT,CASSASGSGGALGTGELFF
TRBJ1-4,.,TRBV11-2,TRBD1,TGTGCCAGCAGCTTTGAGACAGGGCCGGGAGAAAAACTGTTTTTT,CASSFETGPGEKLFF
TRBJ2-3,once,TRBV19,.,TGTGCCAGTAGTACGACTAGTCGTGGTTCAGATACGCAGTATTTT,CASSTTSRGSDTQYF
TRBJ2-7,.,TRBV18,.,TGTGCCAGCTCGCCGGACAGCTACGAGCAGTACTTC,CASSPDSYEQYF
TRBJ2-5,.,TRBV7-8,TRBD2,TGTGCCAGCAGCTTCACCCCTAGCGGCGGGGAGACCCAGTACTTC,CASSFTPSGGETQYF
TRBJ2-1,.,TRBV28,TRBD1,TGTGCCAGCAGTACCGGGACAGGGCCTTGGCAGTTCTTC,CASSTGTGPWQFF
TRBJ1-5,once,TRBV6-1,.,TGTGCCAGCAGTGGCCGGAGGGTCGGAAGCAGCAATCAGCCCCAGCATTTT,CASSGRRVGSSNQPQHF
TRBJ2-7,.,TRBV27,TRBD2,TGTGCCAGCAGTTTAGAAGCGGGGCGCCCCTACGAGCAGTACTTC,CASSLEAGRPYEQYF
TRBJ2-3,.,TRBV6-1,TRBD2,TGTGCCAGCAGGGAAAGACTAGCGGGAGACGATACGCAGTATTTT,CASRERLAGDDTQYF
TRBJ1-4,once,TRBV5-1,.,TGCGCCAGCAGCTTGGCGGCGGCCGAAAAACTGTTTTTT,CASSLAAAEKLFF
TRBJ2-3,.,TRBV7-2,.,TGTGCCAGCAGCTTAGCGAGCGGAGCGCCCAGCACAGATACGCAGTATTTT,CASSLASGAPSTDTQYF
TRBJ2-5,.,TRBV18,TRBD1,TGTGCCAGCTCACCTGGGACAGGAGCACTTCAAGAGACCCAGTACTTC,CASSPGTGALQETQYF
TRBJ2-7,.,TRBV9,TRBD2,TGTGCCAGCAGCGTTAGCGGGAGGGAAGGGGAGCAGTACTTC,CASSVSGREGEQYF
TRBJ2-7,few,TRBV19,TRBD1,TGTGCCAGTACCGATGGACAGGCCAGCCACGAGCAGTACTTC,CASTDGQASHEQYF
TRBJ1-6,.,TRBV6-5,TRBD1,TGTGCCAGCAGTATCCAAGCAGGGGGCTTTTCACCCCTCCACTTT,CASSIQAGGFSPLHF
TRBJ1-2,once,TRBV9,.,TGTGCCAGCAGCCCAAGTCGCGGGGGGGATTTATTTAACTATGGCTACACCTTC,CASSPSRGGDLFNYGYTF
TRBJ1-3,.,TRBV5-3,.,TGTGCCGGGATCATGCTAGGGGAAGGGAACACCATATATTTT,CAGIMLGEGNTIYF
TRBJ1-1,.,TRBV6-5,.,TGTGCCAGCACCCTAACCGGGAGGAACACTGAAGCTTTCTTT,CASTLTGRNTEAFF
TRBJ2-1,once,TRBV9,TRBD2,TGTGCCAGCAGCTCTAGAGCGGGAGGAGTTTCGGATGAGCAGTTCTTC,CASSSRAGGVSDEQFF
TRBJ1-3,.,TRBV5-1,.,TGCGCCAGCAGCTTGGACTCCGGTCTCGACACCATATATTTT,CASSLDSGLDTIYF
TRBJ2-3,.,TRBV5-6,.,TGTGCCAGCACCAGGGGGGTAGGGTCGCAGTATTTT,CASTRGVGSQYF
TRBJ2-5,many,TRBV5-1,TRBD1,TGCGCCAGCAGCTTGGCCATAGGGACAGGTGCGGGGACCCAGTACTTC,CASSLAIGTGAGTQYF